The clone carrying this T cell receptor beta chain was observed a handful of times. This record comes from a study of blood T cell repertoires in COVID-19. Study information: Sites in the United States, Italy and Spain provided acute and convalescent COVID-19 samples.

In the authors' workflow: The authors estimated nucleated cell counts from reference gene primer amplification. Generated by immunoSEQ multiplex PCR, the TCRdb table keeps only in-frame clones and is missing some. V, J and clone size reflect that table, while D and trimming were determined from the DNA. The sample has around 140,000 clones; approximately 85% are singletons. The V end was cut by 4 bases, the J end by 6 bases, with 14 bases between. The CDR3 spans 13 residues. Germline values: CDR1 SGDLS, CDR2 YYNGEE. The source of this sequence is a woman in her 50s with acute COVID-19. The specimen sequenced was PBMCs or T cells enriched from blood (not recorded which). The chain carries TRBV9 and TRBJ2-7; D call uncertain. CDR3 loop: CASSPSIASEQYF. CDR3 DNA: TGTGCCAGCAGCCCAAGTATTGCTAGCGAGCAGTACTTC.